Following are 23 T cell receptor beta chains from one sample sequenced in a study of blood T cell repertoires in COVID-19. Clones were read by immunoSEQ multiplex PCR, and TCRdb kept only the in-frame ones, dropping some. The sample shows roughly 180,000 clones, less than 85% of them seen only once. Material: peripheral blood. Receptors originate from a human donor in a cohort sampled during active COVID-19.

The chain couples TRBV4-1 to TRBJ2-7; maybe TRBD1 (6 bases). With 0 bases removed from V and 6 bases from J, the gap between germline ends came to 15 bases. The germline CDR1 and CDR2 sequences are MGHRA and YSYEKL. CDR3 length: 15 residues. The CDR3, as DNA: TGCGCCAGCAGCCAAGAAGACAGGCAGCTCGGCGAGCAGTACTTC. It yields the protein CASSQEDRQLGEQYF.

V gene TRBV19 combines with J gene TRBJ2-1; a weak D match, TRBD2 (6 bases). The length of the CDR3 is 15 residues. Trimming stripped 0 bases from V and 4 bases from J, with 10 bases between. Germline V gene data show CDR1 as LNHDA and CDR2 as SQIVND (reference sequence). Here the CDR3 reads CASSIDTGEYNEQFF. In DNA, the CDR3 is TGTGCCAGTAGTATAGATACGGGGGAGTACAATGAGCAGTTCTTC.

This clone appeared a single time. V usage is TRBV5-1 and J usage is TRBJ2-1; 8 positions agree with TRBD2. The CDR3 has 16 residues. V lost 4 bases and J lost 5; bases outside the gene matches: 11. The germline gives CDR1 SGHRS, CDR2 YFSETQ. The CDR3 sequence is CASSRAGDEPNNEQFF. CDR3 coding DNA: TGCGCCAGCAGCCGAGCGGGGGACGAACCCAACAATGAGCAGTTCTTC.

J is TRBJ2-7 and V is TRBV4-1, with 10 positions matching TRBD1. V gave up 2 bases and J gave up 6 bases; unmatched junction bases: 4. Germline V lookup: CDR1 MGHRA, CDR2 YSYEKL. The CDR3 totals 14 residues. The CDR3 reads CASSQPGQGSEQYF. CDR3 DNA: TGCGCCAGCAGCCAACCGGGACAGGGGAGCGAGCAGTACTTC.

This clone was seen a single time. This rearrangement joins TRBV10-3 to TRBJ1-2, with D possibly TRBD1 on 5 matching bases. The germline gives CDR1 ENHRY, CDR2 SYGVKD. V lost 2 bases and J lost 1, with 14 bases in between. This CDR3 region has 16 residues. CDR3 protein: CAISEGVSGDNYGYTF. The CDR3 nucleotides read TGTGCCATCAGTGAGGGGGTTTCGGGGGATAACTATGGCTACACCTTC.

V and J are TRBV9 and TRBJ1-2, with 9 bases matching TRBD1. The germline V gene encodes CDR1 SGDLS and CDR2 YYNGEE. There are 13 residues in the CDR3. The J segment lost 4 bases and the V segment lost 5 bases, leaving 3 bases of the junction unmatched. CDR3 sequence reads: CASRDRGGYGYTF. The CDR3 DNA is TGTGCCAGCAGAGACAGGGGGGGCTATGGCTACACCTTC.

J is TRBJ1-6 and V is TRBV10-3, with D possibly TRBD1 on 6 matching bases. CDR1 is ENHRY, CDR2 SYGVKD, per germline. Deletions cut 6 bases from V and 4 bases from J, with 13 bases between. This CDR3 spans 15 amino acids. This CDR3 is CAISPEGGYNSPLHF. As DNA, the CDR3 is TGTGCCATCAGCCCTGAAGGGGGATATAATTCACCCCTCCACTTT.

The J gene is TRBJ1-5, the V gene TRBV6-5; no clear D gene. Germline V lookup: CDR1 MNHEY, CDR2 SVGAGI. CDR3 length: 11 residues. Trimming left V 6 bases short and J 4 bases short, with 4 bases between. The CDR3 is CASSINQPQHF. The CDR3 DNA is TGTGCCAGCAGCATTAATCAGCCCCAGCATTTT.

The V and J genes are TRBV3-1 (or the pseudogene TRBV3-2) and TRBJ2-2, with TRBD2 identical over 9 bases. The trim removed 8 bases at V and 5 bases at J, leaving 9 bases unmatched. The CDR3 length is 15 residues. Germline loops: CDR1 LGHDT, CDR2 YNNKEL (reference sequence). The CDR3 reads CASRIAGAHTGELFF. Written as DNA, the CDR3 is TGTGCCAGCCGTATAGCGGGGGCCCATACCGGGGAGCTGTTTTTT.

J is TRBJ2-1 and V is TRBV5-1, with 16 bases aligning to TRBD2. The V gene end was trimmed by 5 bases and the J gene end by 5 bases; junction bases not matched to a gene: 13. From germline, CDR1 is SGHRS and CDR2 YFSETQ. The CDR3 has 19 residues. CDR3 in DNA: TGCGCCAGCAGTATTTCCTCCGGGACTAGCGGGGGGGTCCACAATGAGCAGTTCTTC. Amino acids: CASSISSGTSGGVHNEQFF.

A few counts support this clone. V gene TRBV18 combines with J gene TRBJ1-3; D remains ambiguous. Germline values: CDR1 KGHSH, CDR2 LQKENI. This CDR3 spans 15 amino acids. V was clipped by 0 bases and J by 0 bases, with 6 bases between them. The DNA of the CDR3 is TGTGCCAGCTCACCACCACTCGACTCTGGAAACACCATATATTTT. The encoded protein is CASSPPLDSGNTIYF.

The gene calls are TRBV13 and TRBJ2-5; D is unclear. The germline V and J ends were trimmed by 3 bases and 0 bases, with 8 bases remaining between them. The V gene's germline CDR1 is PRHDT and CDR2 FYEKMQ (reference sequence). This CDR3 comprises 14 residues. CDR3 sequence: CASSFRTHQETQYF. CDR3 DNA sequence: TGTGCCAGCAGCTTTCGCACTCACCAAGAGACCCAGTACTTC.

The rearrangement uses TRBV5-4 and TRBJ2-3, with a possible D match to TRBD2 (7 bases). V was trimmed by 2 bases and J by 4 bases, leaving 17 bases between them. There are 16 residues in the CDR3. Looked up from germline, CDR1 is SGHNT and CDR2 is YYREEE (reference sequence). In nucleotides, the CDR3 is TGTGCCAGCAGCTTAAACGCGGGGGCGGCGGCAGATACGCAGTATTTT. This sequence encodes CASSLNAGAAADTQYF.

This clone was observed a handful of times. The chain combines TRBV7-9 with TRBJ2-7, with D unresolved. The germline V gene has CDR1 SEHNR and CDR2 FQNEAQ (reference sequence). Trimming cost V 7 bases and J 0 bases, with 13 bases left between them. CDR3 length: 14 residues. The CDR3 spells CASINSEYSYEQYF. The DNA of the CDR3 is TGTGCCAGCATCAACAGCGAATACTCCTACGAGCAGTACTTC. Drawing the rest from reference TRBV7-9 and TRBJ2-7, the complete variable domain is DTGVSQNPRHKITKRGQNVTFRCDPISEHNRLYWYRQTLGQGPEFLTYFQNEAQLEKSRLLSDRFSAERPKGSFSTLEIQRTEQGDSAMYLCASINSEYSYEQYFGPGTRLTVT.

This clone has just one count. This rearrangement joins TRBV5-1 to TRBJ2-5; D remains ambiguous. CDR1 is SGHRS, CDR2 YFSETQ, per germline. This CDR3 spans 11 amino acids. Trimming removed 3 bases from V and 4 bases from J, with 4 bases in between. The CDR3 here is CASSSRETQYF. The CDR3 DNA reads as TGCGCCAGCAGCTCTAGAGAGACCCAGTACTTC.

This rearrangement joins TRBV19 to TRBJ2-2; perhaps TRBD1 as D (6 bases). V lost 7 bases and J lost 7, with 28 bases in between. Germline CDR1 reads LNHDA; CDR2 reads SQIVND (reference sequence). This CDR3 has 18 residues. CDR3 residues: CASTLGSLQGTGDGELFF. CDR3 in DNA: TGTGCCAGTACTCTCGGGTCATTACAGGGAACGGGTGACGGGGAGCTGTTTTTT.

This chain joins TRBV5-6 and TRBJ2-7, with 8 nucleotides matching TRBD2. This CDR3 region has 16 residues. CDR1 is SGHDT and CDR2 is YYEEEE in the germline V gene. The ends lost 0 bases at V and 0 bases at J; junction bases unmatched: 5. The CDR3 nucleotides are TGTGCCAGCAGCTTGGGGCTAGCGGGTACCTCCTACGAGCAGTACTTC. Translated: CASSLGLAGTSYEQYF.

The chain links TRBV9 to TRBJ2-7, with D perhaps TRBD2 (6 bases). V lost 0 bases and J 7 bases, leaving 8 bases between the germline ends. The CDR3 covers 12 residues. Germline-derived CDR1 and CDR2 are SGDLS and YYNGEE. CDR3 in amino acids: CASSVEGGEQYF. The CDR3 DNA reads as TGTGCCAGCAGCGTAGAGGGAGGTGAGCAGTACTTC.

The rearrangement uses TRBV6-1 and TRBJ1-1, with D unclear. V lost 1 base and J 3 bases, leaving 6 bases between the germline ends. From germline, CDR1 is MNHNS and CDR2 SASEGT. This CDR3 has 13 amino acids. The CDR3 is CASSEGEYTEAFF. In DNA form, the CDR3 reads TGTGCCAGCAGTGAAGGGGAGTACACTGAAGCTTTCTTT.

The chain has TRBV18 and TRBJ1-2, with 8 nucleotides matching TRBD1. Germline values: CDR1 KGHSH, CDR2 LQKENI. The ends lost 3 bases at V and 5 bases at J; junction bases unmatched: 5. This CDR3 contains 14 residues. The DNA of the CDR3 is TGTGCCAGCTCACCCTCAGGGACAGGATATGGCTACACCTTC. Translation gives CASSPSGTGYGYTF. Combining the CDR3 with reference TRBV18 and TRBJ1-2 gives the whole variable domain NAGVMQNPRHLVRRRGQEARLRCSPMKGHSHVYWYRQLPEEGLKFMVYLQKENIIDESGMPKERFSAEFPKEGPSILRIQQVVRGDSAAYFCASSPSGTGYGYTFGSGTRLTVV.

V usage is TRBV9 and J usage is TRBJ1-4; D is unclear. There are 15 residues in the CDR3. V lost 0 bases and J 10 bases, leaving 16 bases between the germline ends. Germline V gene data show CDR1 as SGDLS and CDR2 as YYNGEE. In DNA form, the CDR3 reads TGTGCCAGCAGCGTAGGGCCCGACTCCTCGGGAAAACTGTTTTTT. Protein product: CASSVGPDSSGKLFF.

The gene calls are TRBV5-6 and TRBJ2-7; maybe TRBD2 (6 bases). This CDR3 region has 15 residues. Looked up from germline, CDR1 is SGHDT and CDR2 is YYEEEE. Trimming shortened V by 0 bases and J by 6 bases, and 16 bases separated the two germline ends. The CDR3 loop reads CASSLGSSGMGEQYF. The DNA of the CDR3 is TGTGCCAGCAGCTTGGGTAGTAGCGGCATGGGCGAGCAGTACTTC.

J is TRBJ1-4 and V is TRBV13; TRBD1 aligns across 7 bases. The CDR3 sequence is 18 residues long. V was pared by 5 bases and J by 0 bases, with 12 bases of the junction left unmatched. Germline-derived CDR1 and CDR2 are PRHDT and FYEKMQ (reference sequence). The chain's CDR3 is CASSLGGKGASTNEKLFF. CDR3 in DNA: TGTGCCAGCAGCCTGGGGGGTAAGGGGGCATCAACTAATGAAAAACTGTTTTTT.